This TCR beta chain is drawn from a study of blood T cell repertoires in COVID-19. Participants were aged roughly 18 to 89 years, lived in over 20 US areas, and enrolled virtually. Cohorts were assigned according to the clinical history that participants reported. Participants classified as exposed had met a COVID-19 case within 2 weeks before study entry. V was pared by 8 bases and J by 0 bases, with 27 bases between. This CDR3 has 19 residues. Germline CDR1 MDHEN, CDR2 SYDVKM. In the original workflow: Amplification from reference gene primers served as the basis for estimated nucleated cell counts. Method: immunoSEQ multiplex PCR; TCRdb's copy keeps in-frame clones and lacks some. D and trimming were read from the DNA, whereas the V and J calls and clone size are those reported in that table. Of about 270,000 clones in the sample, roughly 90% were seen once.

The chain has TRBV28 and TRBJ2-3; TRBD2 might be the D (7 bases). Sequencing input: PBMCs or T cells enriched from blood (not recorded which). The receptor was isolated from a man between 40 and 49 years old who had been exposed to COVID-19. CDR3 in DNA: TGTGCCAGCCAGGTTTTGGGGGCGGGAGTATTGGTTAGCACAGATACGCAGTATTTT. The encoded protein is CASQVLGAGVLVSTDTQYF.